The 21 T cell receptor beta chains below come from one sample, sequenced in a study of T cell changes during pregnancy in multiple sclerosis. The table came from immunoSEQ multiplex PCR; TCRdb's copy has only in-frame clones and leaves some out. The sample includes 70,000 to 100,000 clones, over 80% of them seen just once. The sample in question was peripheral blood, obtained in the first trimester of pregnancy. These receptors were collected from a female donor with multiple sclerosis, enrolled in a pregnancy study.

The gene calls are TRBV10-3 and TRBJ1-3; a weak D match, TRBD1 (6 bases). The V gene's germline CDR1 is ENHRY and CDR2 SYGVKD. The CDR3 is 16 residues long. V shed 6 bases and J shed 1 base, with 16 bases lying between them. CDR3 residues: CAIRADSLLSGNTIYF. The CDR3, as DNA: TGTGCCATCAGAGCGGACAGCCTTTTGTCTGGAAACACCATATATTTT.

V is TRBV10-3 and J is TRBJ1-3, with a possible D match to TRBD1 (6 bases). The CDR3 contains 13 residues. CDR1 and CDR2 (germline): ENHRY, SYGVKD. V was cut by 7 bases and J by 4 bases, with 11 bases left in between. In DNA form, the CDR3 reads TGTGCCATCACGGCAGGGGTGGGAAACACCATATATTTT. Amino acid sequence: CAITAGVGNTIYF.

The V call is TRBV28, the J call TRBJ2-5; 9 bases fit TRBD1. V gave up 2 bases and J gave up 2 bases; unmatched junction bases: 9. The CDR3 extends over 17 amino acids. Germline V gene data show CDR1 as MDHEN and CDR2 as SYDVKM. The CDR3 DNA sequence: TGTGCCAGCAGTTTAGAGGACAGGGGATTAAAACAAGAGACCCAGTACTTC. This encodes CASSLEDRGLKQETQYF.

V and J are TRBV5-1 and TRBJ1-1; D is uncertain. Germline lookup yields CDR1 SGHRS and CDR2 YFSETQ. V was shortened by 0 bases and J by 6 bases, with 15 bases between the two germline ends. The CDR3 covers 15 residues. DNA for the CDR3: TGCGCCAGCAGCTTGGCCGCCGGGGTGATGGCTGAAGCTTTCTTT. The encoded protein is CASSLAAGVMAEAFF.

J is TRBJ1-1 and V is TRBV7-9, with D possibly matching TRBD1 (6 bases). The length of the CDR3 is 14 residues. Germline V CDR1 and CDR2: SEHNR, FQNEAQ (reference sequence). Trimming took 1 base from V and 4 from J, leaving 10 bases between them. As DNA, the CDR3 is TGTGCCAGCAGCTTAGACCTAGGGGGCACTGAAGCTTTCTTT. Translated, it gives CASSLDLGGTEAFF.

V gene TRBV27 combines with J gene TRBJ1-1, with TRBD1 identical over 7 bases. The germline V gene encodes CDR1 MNHEY and CDR2 SMNVEV (reference sequence). Trimming took 7 bases from V and 1 from J; bases not matched to a gene: 9. The CDR3 sequence is 15 residues long. The CDR3 region has the DNA TGTGCCAGCATAACCCAATACAGGGGGAACACTGAAGCTTTCTTT. Protein: CASITQYRGNTEAFF.

This chain joins TRBV7-2 and TRBJ2-7; 9 positions match TRBD2. The CDR3 is made up of 15 amino acids. Germline loops: CDR1 SGHTA, CDR2 FQGNSA. V gave up 1 base and J gave up 7 bases; unmatched junction bases: 8. The CDR3 DNA reads TGTGCCAGCAGCTTAGAAGGACTAGCGTCTCGGGAGCAGTACTTC. Its protein is CASSLEGLASREQYF.

The V and J genes are TRBV15 and TRBJ1-4; D remains unclear. Deletions cut 0 bases from V and 2 bases from J, with 10 bases between. Per the germline V gene, CDR1 is LNHNV and CDR2 is YYDKDF (reference sequence). The CDR3 has 16 amino acids. The CDR3 reads CATSRDWAGTNEKLFF. CDR3 DNA: TGTGCCACCAGCAGAGATTGGGCCGGTACTAATGAAAAACTGTTTTTT.

This clone appeared once. The chain joins TRBV27 to TRBJ2-2; tentative D call: TRBD2 (6 bases). The CDR3 is 13 amino acids. The V end was cut by 5 bases, the J end by 6 bases, with 10 bases between. Germline V gene data show CDR1 as MNHEY and CDR2 as SMNVEV (reference sequence). This chain's CDR3 is CASSTRDPGELFF. The CDR3 region has the DNA TGTGCCAGCAGTACGCGGGATCCCGGGGAGCTGTTTTTT.

The rearrangement links TRBV7-2 to TRBJ2-7; D might be TRBD2 (5 bases). The CDR3 covers 14 residues. The V end lost 6 bases, the J end lost 0 bases, and 12 bases lay between the germline ends. Per germline, CDR1 SGHTA and CDR2 FQGNSA. The CDR3 region has the DNA TGTGCCAGCAGGGCGGCGGGCAGCTCCTACGAGCAGTACTTC. Amino acid sequence: CASRAAGSSYEQYF.

V usage is TRBV9 and J usage is TRBJ2-6; possible D gene TRBD1, 7 bases. The CDR3 contains 18 residues. V lost 2 bases, J lost 0 bases, and 15 bases lay in between. Per germline, CDR1 SGDLS and CDR2 YYNGEE. Here the CDR3 DNA reads TGTGCCAGCAGCGTGGGGGGACAGCCTTTCTCTGGGGCCAACGTCCTGACTTTC. It codes for CASSVGGQPFSGANVLTF.

J is TRBJ2-2 and V is TRBV14; unclear D gene. CDR3 length: 17 residues. The ends were cut back, 0 bases at V and 6 bases at J, with 17 bases in the middle. Germline lookup yields CDR1 SGHDN and CDR2 FVKESK. CDR3 bases: TGTGCCAGCAGCCAAGATAAAAGAGTTCGCCTCCCCGGGGAGCTGTTTTTT. Protein: CASSQDKRVRLPGELFF.

This chain links TRBV5-1 with TRBJ1-1, with 8 bases aligning to TRBD1. Trimming at V came to 1 base and at J to 5 bases, leaving 13 bases not matched to a gene. Germline CDR1 reads SGHRS; CDR2 reads YFSETQ. CDR3 length: 17 amino acids. In DNA form, the CDR3 reads TGCGCCAGCAGCTTGAGGGGCCTGGACAGGGTTGGGACTGAAGCTTTCTTT. Translation gives CASSLRGLDRVGTEAFF.

V is TRBV5-4 and J is TRBJ1-1; tentative D call: TRBD1 (6 bases). The germline V gene has CDR1 SGHNT and CDR2 YYREEE (reference sequence). The CDR3 is 16 residues long. Between the trimmed V and J ends, which lost 4 bases and 0 bases, there was a span of 16 bases. Here the CDR3 reads CASSPLTGVVNTEAFF. The CDR3 DNA reads as TGTGCCAGCAGCCCATTGACAGGCGTGGTGAACACTGAAGCTTTCTTT.

This clone was seen once. The DNA for the CDR3 is TGTGCCAGTAGTCCTTCGCTAGCGGGGCACTCCAGGGAGTTCTTC. It codes for CASSPSLAGHSREFF. This chain links TRBV19 with TRBJ2-1; 9 nucleotides agree with TRBD2. V shed 5 bases, J shed 14 bases, and the junction held 16 bases outside the gene matches. This CDR3 contains 15 residues. Germline CDR1 and CDR2: LNHDA and SQIVND (reference sequence).

The chain has TRBV6-4 and TRBJ1-2; D remains unclear. Trimming pared 6 bases from V and 7 bases from J, leaving 18 bases between. This CDR3 comprises 14 residues. Germline V CDR1 and CDR2: MRHNA, SNTAGT. The CDR3 protein is CASSDLWRRSGYTF. As DNA, the CDR3 is TGTGCCAGCAGCGACCTGTGGAGGAGAAGTGGCTACACCTTC.

The chain links TRBV7-9 to TRBJ2-7, with 7 bases matching TRBD2. V lost 0 bases to trimming and J lost 5 bases; unmatched junction nucleotides: 4. Germline CDR1 and CDR2: SEHNR and FQNEAQ (reference sequence). The CDR3 runs 14 residues. The CDR3, as DNA: TGTGCCAGCAGCTTAGCGGGAGGGCAACACGAGCAGTACTTC. Translating it yields CASSLAGGQHEQYF.

The J gene is TRBJ1-5, the V gene TRBV19; a weak D match, TRBD1 (6 bases). Germline lookup yields CDR1 LNHDA and CDR2 SQIVND (reference sequence). The CDR3 totals 14 residues. The V end was cut by 6 bases, the J end by 3 bases, with 12 bases between. The CDR3 DNA is TGTGCCAGTAGAAGGACAGAAAACAATCAGCCCCAGCATTTT. Translation gives CASRRTENNQPQHF. The full variable domain, completed using reference TRBV19 and TRBJ1-5, is DGGITQSPKYLFRKEGQNVTLSCEQNLNHDAMYWYRQDPGQGLRLIYYSQIVNDFQKGDIAEGYSVSREKKESFPLTVTSAQKNPTAFYLCASRRTENNQPQHFGDGTRLSIL.

This chain connects TRBV7-3 to TRBJ2-2, with 7 nucleotides matching TRBD2. The CDR3 is made up of 13 amino acids. Germline V gene data show CDR1 as SGHTA and CDR2 as FQGTGA. V lost 8 bases, J lost 7 bases, and 7 bases stayed unmatched. The CDR3 loop reads CASRQRELGELFF. CDR3 in DNA: TGTGCCAGCCGACAGCGGGAACTCGGGGAGCTGTTTTTT. The full variable domain, with the rest looked up from reference TRBV7-3 and TRBJ2-2, is GAGVSQTPSNKVTEKGKYVELRCDPISGHTALYWYRQSLGQGPEFLIYFQGTGAADDSGLPNDRFFAVRPEGSVSTLKIQRTERGDSAVYLCASRQRELGELFFGEGSRLTVL.

This chain connects TRBV6-5 to TRBJ2-2, with D perhaps matching TRBD2 (7 bases). The V and J ends lost 6 bases and 0 bases respectively, with 11 bases between them. CDR3 length: 15 amino acids. In germline, CDR1 is MNHEY, CDR2 SVGAGI. The CDR3 region has the DNA TGTGCCAGCAGGACGGGGGGCGCGAACACCGGGGAGCTGTTTTTT. Translating gives CASRTGGANTGELFF.

Only a few counts were recorded for this clone. The J gene is TRBJ2-7, the V gene TRBV5-5; 9 bases agree with TRBD1. The CDR3 consists of 15 residues. V was clipped by 1 base and J by 3 bases; unmatched bases: 5. Germline CDR1 reads SGHKS; CDR2 reads YYEKEE (reference sequence). The CDR3 DNA reads TGTGCCAGCAGCTTGAACGGACAGGGGAACTACGAGCAGTACTTC. It specifies CASSLNGQGNYEQYF.